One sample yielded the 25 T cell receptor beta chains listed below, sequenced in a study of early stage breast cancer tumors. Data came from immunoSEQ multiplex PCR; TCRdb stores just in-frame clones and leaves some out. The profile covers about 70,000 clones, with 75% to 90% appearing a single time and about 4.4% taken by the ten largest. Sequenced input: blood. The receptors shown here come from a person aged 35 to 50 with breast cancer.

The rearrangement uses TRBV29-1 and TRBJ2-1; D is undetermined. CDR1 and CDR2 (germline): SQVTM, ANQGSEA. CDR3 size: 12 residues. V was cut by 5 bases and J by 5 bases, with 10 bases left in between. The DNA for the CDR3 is TGCAGCGTTAAAATTTCGGACAATGAGCAGTTCTTC. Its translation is CSVKISDNEQFF.

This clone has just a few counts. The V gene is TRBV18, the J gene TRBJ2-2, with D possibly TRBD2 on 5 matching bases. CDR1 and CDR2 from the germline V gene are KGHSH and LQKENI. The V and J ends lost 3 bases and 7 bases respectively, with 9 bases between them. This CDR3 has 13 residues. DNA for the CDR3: TGTGCCAGCTCACCGAGAAGCGGCGGGGAGCTGTTTTTT. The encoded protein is CASSPRSGGELFF.

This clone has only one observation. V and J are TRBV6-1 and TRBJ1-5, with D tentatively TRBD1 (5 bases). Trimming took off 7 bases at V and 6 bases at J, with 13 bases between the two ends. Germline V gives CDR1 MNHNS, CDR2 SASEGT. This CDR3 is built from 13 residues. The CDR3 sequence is CASIEQGGQPQHF. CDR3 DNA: TGTGCCAGCATCGAGCAGGGCGGTCAGCCCCAGCATTTT.

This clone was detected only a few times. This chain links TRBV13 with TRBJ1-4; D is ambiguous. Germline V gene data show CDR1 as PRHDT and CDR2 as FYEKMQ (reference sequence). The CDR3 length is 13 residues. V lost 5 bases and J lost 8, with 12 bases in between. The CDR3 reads CASSPWPAEKLFF. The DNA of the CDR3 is TGTGCCAGCAGCCCCTGGCCTGCGGAAAAACTGTTTTTT.

The CDR3 nucleotides are TGTGCCAGCAGCCCAACAGGGGGCAGGAGGGCTTTCTTT. Amino acids: CASSPTGGRRAFF. The rearrangement links TRBV9 to TRBJ1-1; 9 bases agree with TRBD1. The CDR3 runs 13 residues. Germline lookup yields CDR1 SGDLS and CDR2 YYNGEE. Trimming removed 4 bases from V and 11 bases from J; junction bases left unmatched: 9.

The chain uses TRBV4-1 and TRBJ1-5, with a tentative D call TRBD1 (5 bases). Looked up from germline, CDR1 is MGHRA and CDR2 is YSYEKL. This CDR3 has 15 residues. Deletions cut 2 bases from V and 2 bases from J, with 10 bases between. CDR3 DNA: TGCGCCAGCAGCCAACAGGGTTTTGGCAATCAGCCCCAGCATTTT. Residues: CASSQQGFGNQPQHF.

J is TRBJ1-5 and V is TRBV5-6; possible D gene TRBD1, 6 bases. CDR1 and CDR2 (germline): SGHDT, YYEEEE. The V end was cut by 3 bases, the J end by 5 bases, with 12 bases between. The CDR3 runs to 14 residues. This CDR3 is CASSSGGSDQPQHF. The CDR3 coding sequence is TGTGCCAGCAGCTCCGGGGGCTCGGATCAGCCCCAGCATTTT.

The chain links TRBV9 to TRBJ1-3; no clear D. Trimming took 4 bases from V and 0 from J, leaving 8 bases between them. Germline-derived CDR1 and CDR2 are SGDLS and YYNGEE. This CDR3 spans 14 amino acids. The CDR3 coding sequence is TGTGCCAGCAGCTCGCTGGACTCTGGAAACACCATATATTTT. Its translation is CASSSLDSGNTIYF. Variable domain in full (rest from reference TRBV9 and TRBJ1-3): DSGVTQTPKHLITATGQRVTLRCSPRSGDLSVYWYQQSLDQGLQFLIQYYNGEERAKGNILERFSAQQFPDLHSELNLSSLELGDSALYFCASSSLDSGNTIYFGEGSWLTVV.

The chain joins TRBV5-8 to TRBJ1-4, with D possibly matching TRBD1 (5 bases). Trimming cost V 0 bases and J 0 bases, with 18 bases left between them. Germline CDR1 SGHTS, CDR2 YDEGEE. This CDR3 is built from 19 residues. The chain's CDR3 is CASSLVTGDSAATNEKLFF. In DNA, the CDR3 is TGTGCCAGCAGCTTGGTTACGGGTGACAGCGCCGCAACTAATGAAAAACTGTTTTTT.

The CDR3 here is CASSLGGTSGTDTQYF. DNA for the CDR3: TGTGCCAGCAGCTTAGGAGGGACTAGCGGCACAGATACGCAGTATTTT. The genes are TRBV11-1 and TRBJ2-3; 10 bases fit TRBD2. V gave up 1 base and J gave up 1 base; unmatched junction bases: 2. The CDR3 length is 16 residues. CDR1 and CDR2 (germline): SGHAT, FQDESV (reference sequence).

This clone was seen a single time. The CDR3 region is CASTSPNHEQYF. CDR3 coding DNA: TGTGCCAGCACCTCGCCCAACCACGAGCAGTACTTC. The chain has TRBV28 and TRBJ2-7; no clear D gene. The V gene lost 7 bases and the J gene lost 5 bases, with 12 bases spanning the gap. CDR3 length: 12 residues. The germline gives CDR1 MDHEN, CDR2 SYDVKM.

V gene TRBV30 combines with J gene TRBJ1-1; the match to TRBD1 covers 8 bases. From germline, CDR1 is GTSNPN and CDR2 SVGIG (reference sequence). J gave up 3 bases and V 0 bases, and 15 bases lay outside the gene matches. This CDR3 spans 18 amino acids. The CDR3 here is CAWSVLQKTGGGYTEAFF. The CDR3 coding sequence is TGTGCCTGGAGTGTTCTTCAAAAAACAGGGGGTGGCTACACTGAAGCTTTCTTT. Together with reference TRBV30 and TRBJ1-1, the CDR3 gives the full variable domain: SQTIHQWPATLVQPVGSPLSLECTVEGTSNPNLYWYRQAAGRGLQLLFYSVGIGQISSEVPQNLSASRPQDRQFILSSKKLLLSDSGFYLCAWSVLQKTGGGYTEAFFGQGTRLTVV.

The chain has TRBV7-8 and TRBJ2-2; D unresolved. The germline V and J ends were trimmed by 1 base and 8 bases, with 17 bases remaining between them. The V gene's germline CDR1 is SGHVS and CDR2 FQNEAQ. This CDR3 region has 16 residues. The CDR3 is CASSLGAPALTGELFF. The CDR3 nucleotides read TGTGCCAGCAGCTTAGGGGCCCCCGCTCTAACTGGGGAGCTGTTTTTT.

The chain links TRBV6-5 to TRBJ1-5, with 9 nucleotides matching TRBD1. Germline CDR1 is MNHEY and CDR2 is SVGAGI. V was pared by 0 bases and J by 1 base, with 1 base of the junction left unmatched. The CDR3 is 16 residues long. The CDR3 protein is CASSYSGTGSNQPQHF. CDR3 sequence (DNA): TGTGCCAGCAGTTACTCAGGGACAGGGAGCAATCAGCCCCAGCATTTT.

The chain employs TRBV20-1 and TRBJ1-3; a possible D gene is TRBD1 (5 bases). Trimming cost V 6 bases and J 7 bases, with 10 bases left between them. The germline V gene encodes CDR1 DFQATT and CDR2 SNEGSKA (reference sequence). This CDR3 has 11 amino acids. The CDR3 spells CSAWGRNTIYF. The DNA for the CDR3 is TGCAGTGCATGGGGCCGGAACACCATATATTTT.

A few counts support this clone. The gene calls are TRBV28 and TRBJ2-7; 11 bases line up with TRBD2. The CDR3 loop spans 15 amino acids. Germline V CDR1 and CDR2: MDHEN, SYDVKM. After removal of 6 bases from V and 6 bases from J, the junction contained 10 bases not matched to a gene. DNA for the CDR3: TGTGCCAGCAGGAGACTAGCGGGGAGTAGGGGCGAGCAGTACTTC. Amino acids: CASRRLAGSRGEQYF.

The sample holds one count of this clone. The CDR3 reads CASSSGQSFAETQYF. CDR3 DNA sequence: TGTGCCAGCAGTTCGGGACAGTCTTTTGCAGAGACCCAGTACTTC. This rearrangement joins TRBV28 to TRBJ2-5; 7 nucleotides agree with TRBD1. The CDR3 covers 15 residues. The junction had 9 bases not matched to a gene; V was cut back by 4 bases and J by 4 bases. The germline CDR1 and CDR2 sequences are MDHEN and SYDVKM. Full variable domain (remainder filled in from reference TRBV28 and TRBJ2-5): DVKVTQSSRYLVKRTGEKVFLECVQDMDHENMFWYRQDPGLGLRLIYFSYDVKMKEKGDIPEGYSVSREKKERFSLILESASTNQTSMYLCASSSGQSFAETQYFGPGTRLLVL.

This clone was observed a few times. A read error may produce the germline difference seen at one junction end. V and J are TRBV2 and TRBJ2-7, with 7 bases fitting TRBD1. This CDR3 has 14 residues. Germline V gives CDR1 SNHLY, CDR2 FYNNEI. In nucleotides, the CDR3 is TGTGCCAGCAGTGAAGAAGTAAGGGACAGCAAATGTTGCTTC. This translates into CASSEEVRDSKCCF.

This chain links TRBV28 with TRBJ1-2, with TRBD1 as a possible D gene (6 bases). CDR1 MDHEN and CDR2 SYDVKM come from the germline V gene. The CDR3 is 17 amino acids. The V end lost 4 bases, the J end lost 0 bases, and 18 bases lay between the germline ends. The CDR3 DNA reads TGTGCCAGCAGTTCCCACCTGGGGGGCCTTACTAACTATGGCTACACCTTC. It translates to CASSSHLGGLTNYGYTF.

The CDR3 spells CAWSVEENGNTIYF. DNA for the CDR3: TGTGCCTGGAGTGTAGAGGAAAACGGAAACACCATATATTTT. The rearrangement joins TRBV30 to TRBJ1-3, with unresolved D. Trimming took 0 bases from V and 4 from J, leaving 10 bases between them. The CDR3 is 14 amino acids. Per germline, CDR1 GTSNPN and CDR2 SVGIG (reference sequence).

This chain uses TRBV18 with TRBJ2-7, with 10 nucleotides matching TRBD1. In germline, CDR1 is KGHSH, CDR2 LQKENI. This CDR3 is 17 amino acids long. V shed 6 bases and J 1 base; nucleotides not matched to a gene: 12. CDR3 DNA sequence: TGTGCCAGCTCGGGAAACCCGGGACAGGGGATTTCCTACGAGCAGTACTTC. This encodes CASSGNPGQGISYEQYF.

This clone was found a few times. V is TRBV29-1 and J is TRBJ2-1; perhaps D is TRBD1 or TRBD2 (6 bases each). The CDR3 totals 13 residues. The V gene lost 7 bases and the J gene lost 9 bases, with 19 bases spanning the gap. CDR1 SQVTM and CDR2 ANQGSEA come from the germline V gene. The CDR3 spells CSAHDPGAVEQFF. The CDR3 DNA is TGCAGCGCGCATGACCCGGGGGCAGTTGAGCAGTTCTTC.

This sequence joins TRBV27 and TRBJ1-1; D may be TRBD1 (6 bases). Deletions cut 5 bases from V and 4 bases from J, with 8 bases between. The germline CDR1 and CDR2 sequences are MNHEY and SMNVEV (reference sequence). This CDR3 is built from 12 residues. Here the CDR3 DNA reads TGTGCCAGCAGTAAGGGGGGCACTGAAGCTTTCTTT. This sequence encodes CASSKGGTEAFF.

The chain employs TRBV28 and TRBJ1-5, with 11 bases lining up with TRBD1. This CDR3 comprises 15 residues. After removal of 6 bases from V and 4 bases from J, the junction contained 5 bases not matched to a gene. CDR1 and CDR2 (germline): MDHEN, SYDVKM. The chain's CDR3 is CASSRGQGANQPQHF. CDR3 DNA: TGTGCCAGCAGCAGAGGACAGGGGGCTAATCAGCCCCAGCATTTT.

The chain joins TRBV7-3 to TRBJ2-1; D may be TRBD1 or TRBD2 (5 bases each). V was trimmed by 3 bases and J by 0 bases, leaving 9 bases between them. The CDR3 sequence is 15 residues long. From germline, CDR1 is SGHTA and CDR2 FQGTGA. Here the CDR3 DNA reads TGTGCCAGCAGCTTGGGACGTGGCTCCTACAATGAGCAGTTCTTC. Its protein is CASSLGRGSYNEQFF.